This T cell receptor beta chain was sequenced during a study of lymphopenia after photon versus proton radiotherapy. About this clone: Its antigen is as yet unknown.

Sequencing used immunoSEQ multiplex PCR; TCRdb keeps in-frame clones, though not all of them. The data contain more than 15,000 clones, about 90% of them seen just once; the ten biggest clones take up around 6.1%. In germline, CDR1 is GTSNPN, CDR2 SVGIG (reference sequence). This CDR3 spans 14 amino acids. V lost 3 bases to trimming and J lost 0 bases, with 9 bases between them. Notes on the study in general: Oligoclonal CD8+ Temra expansion after nadir drove photon patients' diversity drop. Under photons, naive T cells and diversity fell while effector/memory populations rose. In patients who died, overall survival fell as post-nadir TCR diversity dropped more.

Sequenced material: peripheral blood, taken from a patient treated with photon-based radiotherapy. This rearrangement joins TRBV30 to TRBJ1-3; the D gene is possibly TRBD1 (6 bases). The receptor comes from a man aged 60 to 69 with pancreatic cancer. The CDR3 DNA reads as TGTGCCTGGAGGAGACAGGTCTCTGGAAACACCATATATTTT. Its translation: CAWRRQVSGNTIYF.